The 32 T cell receptor beta chains given below trace back to one sample, sequenced in a study of radiotherapy plus CTLA-4 blockade in lung cancer. Clones were sequenced by immunoSEQ multiplex PCR, and TCRdb holds only the in-frame ones, with some missing. The data hold around 44,000 clones, with 75% to 90% observed a single time. The material was peripheral blood, obtained from a patient treated with radiotherapy plus ipilimumab. All receptors come from a human donor with non-small cell lung cancer that progressed on radiotherapy plus ipilimumab. Some clones in this sample may be carry-over from other donors' samples.

This sequence joins TRBV11-2 and TRBJ2-3; D may be TRBD2 (5 bases). Per germline, CDR1 SGHAT and CDR2 FQNNGV. The CDR3 is 13 residues long. The V end was cut by 2 bases, the J end by 6 bases, with 9 bases between. The DNA of the CDR3 is TGTGCCAGCAGCTTAAGTAGGGAGGATACGCAGTATTTT. Residues: CASSLSREDTQYF.

This clone was found once. This sample also contains other DNA sequences that code for the same CDR3. This sequence joins TRBV6-5 and TRBJ2-3, with TRBD2 identical over 12 bases. CDR1 is MNHEY and CDR2 is SVGAGI in the germline V gene. The length of the CDR3 is 16 residues. The V and J ends lost 0 bases and 6 bases, in that order; junction bases with no gene match: 4. The CDR3 DNA sequence: TGTGCCAGCAGTTACTCAGGACTAGCGGGATTGGATACGCAGTATTTT. Residues: CASSYSGLAGLDTQYF.

V usage is TRBV25-1 and J usage is TRBJ1-1, with D tentatively TRBD1 (5 bases). Trimming removed 5 bases from V and 4 bases from J, with 8 bases in between. Germline V gene sequence: CDR1 MGHDK, CDR2 SYGVNS. The CDR3 is 12 amino acids. Written as DNA, the CDR3 is TGTGCCAGCAGTCGACAGAGCACTGAAGCTTTCTTT. Translated: CASSRQSTEAFF. Complete variable domain (other parts from reference TRBV25-1 and TRBJ1-1): EADIYQTPRYLVIGTGKKITLECSQTMGHDKMYWYQQDPGMELHLIHYSYGVNSTEKGDLSSESTVSRIRTEHFPLTLESARPSHTSQYLCASSRQSTEAFFGQGTRLTVV.

V usage is TRBV5-8 and J usage is TRBJ1-2; D perhaps matches TRBD1 (5 bases). V was trimmed by 4 bases and J by 7 bases, leaving 11 bases between them. The germline V gene encodes CDR1 SGHTS and CDR2 YDEGEE. The CDR3 consists of 12 residues. The CDR3 nucleotides are TGTGCCAGCAGCCGGGGGGAGCTTGGCTACACCTTC. Encoded protein: CASSRGELGYTF.

This chain joins TRBV5-1 and TRBJ2-7, with D possibly matching TRBD1 (6 bases). CDR1 is SGHRS and CDR2 is YFSETQ in the germline V gene. V lost 0 bases and J 2 bases, leaving 15 bases between the germline ends. CDR3 length: 16 residues. The CDR3 loop is CASSLVGRGTAYEQYF. DNA for the CDR3: TGCGCCAGCAGCTTGGTTGGCAGGGGAACCGCCTACGAGCAGTACTTC.

This chain uses TRBV7-9 with TRBJ1-1; 8 nucleotides match TRBD1. Trimming at V came to 5 bases and at J to 3 bases, leaving 11 bases not matched to a gene. This CDR3 is built from 16 residues. Germline CDR1 and CDR2: SEHNR and FQNEAQ (reference sequence). CDR3 bases: TGTGCCAGCAGCACATTCAGGGGGCTAAGCGACACTGAAGCTTTCTTT. The encoded protein is CASSTFRGLSDTEAFF.

J is TRBJ1-2 and V is TRBV11-1; 7 positions match TRBD1. Unmatched junction bases numbered 13, after V lost 2 bases and J lost 7 bases. The CDR3 spans 16 residues. Germline assignment: CDR1 SGHAT and CDR2 FQDESV (reference sequence). The CDR3 region is CASSLTGATGRFGYTF. CDR3 coding DNA: TGTGCCAGCAGCTTAACAGGGGCGACAGGGCGGTTTGGCTACACCTTC.

J is TRBJ2-1 and V is TRBV14, with D perhaps TRBD2 (6 bases). V shed 2 bases and J shed 9 bases, with 8 bases lying between them. Looked up from germline, CDR1 is SGHDN and CDR2 is FVKESK. The CDR3 contains 12 residues. The CDR3 nucleotides read TGTGCCAGCAGCCAACTAGCGACTGAGCAGTTCTTC. Encoded protein: CASSQLATEQFF.

The chain couples TRBV27 to TRBJ1-4; no clear D. The CDR3 covers 15 residues. V was clipped by 5 bases and J by 0 bases, with 10 bases between them. Germline loops: CDR1 MNHEY, CDR2 SMNVEV (reference sequence). The CDR3 here is CASSRTRTTNEKLFF. CDR3 in DNA: TGTGCCAGCAGTCGAACCAGGACAACTAATGAAAAACTGTTTTTT.

The chain employs TRBV7-7 and TRBJ2-1, with 14 bases identical to TRBD2. V dropped 3 bases and J dropped 9; count of bases not matched to a gene: 4. The germline V gene encodes CDR1 SSHAT and CDR2 FNYEAQ (reference sequence). The CDR3 loop spans 15 amino acids. CDR3 amino acids: CASSLGLAGDTEQFF. The CDR3 DNA sequence: TGTGCCAGCAGCTTGGGACTAGCGGGAGATACTGAGCAGTTCTTC.

This clone was recorded only once. The chain employs TRBV11-2 and TRBJ2-3, with D tentatively TRBD1 (6 bases). The CDR3 contains 16 residues. Germline values: CDR1 SGHAT, CDR2 FQNNGV. Deletions cut 2 bases from V and 1 base from J, with 13 bases between. The CDR3 DNA reads TGTGCCAGCAGCTTAAGAACAGGGTGGGGCACAGATACGCAGTATTTT. Translated: CASSLRTGWGTDTQYF.

The CDR3 spells CATTTSGRVTDTQYF. The CDR3 nucleotides read TGTGCCACCACAACTAGCGGGAGGGTCACAGATACGCAGTATTTT. The V and J genes are TRBV5-4 and TRBJ2-3, with 13 positions matching TRBD2. CDR1 is SGHNT, CDR2 YYREEE, per germline (reference sequence). The CDR3 length is 15 residues. Trimming took 9 bases from V and 2 from J; bases not matched to a gene: 6. The full variable domain, its missing parts supplied by reference TRBV5-4 and TRBJ2-3, is ETGVTQSPTHLIKTRGQQVTLRCSSQSGHNTVSWYQQALGQGPQFIFQYYREEENGRGNFPPRFSGLQFPNYSSELNVNALELDDSALYLCATTTSGRVTDTQYFGPGTRLTVL.

This chain uses TRBV30 with TRBJ2-3; TRBD2 might be the D (5 bases). CDR3 size: 14 residues. Trimming cost V 0 bases and J 0 bases, with 7 bases left between them. Germline V gene lookup returns CDR1 GTSNPN and CDR2 SVGIG (reference sequence). CDR3 sequence reads: CAWSVQRSTDTQYF. The DNA for the CDR3 is TGTGCCTGGAGTGTCCAGCGGAGCACAGATACGCAGTATTTT.

J is TRBJ2-7 and V is TRBV4-1; 7 positions agree with TRBD2. Germline CDR1 MGHRA, CDR2 YSYEKL. CDR3 size: 13 residues. Trimming took 3 bases from V and 5 from J; bases not matched to a gene: 4. In DNA form, the CDR3 reads TGCGCCAGCAGCCAGAGACTAGCTGACGAGCAGTACTTC. Translation gives CASSQRLADEQYF.

The chain is built from TRBV12-5 and TRBJ1-5; TRBD1 matches 7 bases. The CDR3 totals 16 residues. Germline CDR1 reads LGHNT; CDR2 reads FRNRAP. V lost 0 bases, J lost 4 bases, and 6 bases stayed unmatched. The CDR3 spells CASGLVGQAINQPQHF. CDR3 DNA sequence: TGTGCTAGTGGTTTGGTTGGACAGGCGATTAATCAGCCCCAGCATTTT. The entire variable domain, with the rest obtained from reference TRBV12-5 and TRBJ1-5, is as follows: DARVTQTPRHKVTEMGQEVTMRCQPILGHNTVFWYRQTMMQGLELLAYFRNRAPLDDSGMPKDRFSAEMPDATLATLKIQPSEPRDSAVYFCASGLVGQAINQPQHFGDGTRLSIL.

This clone was counted a few times. The V and J genes are TRBV27 and TRBJ2-1, with 14 nucleotides matching TRBD2. Germline V gene lookup returns CDR1 MNHEY and CDR2 SMNVEV (reference sequence). J lost 1 base, V lost 4 bases, and 3 bases had no gene match. This CDR3 is 17 amino acids long. CDR3 protein: CASSSGLAGDSYNEQFF. CDR3 DNA sequence: TGTGCCAGCAGTTCGGGACTAGCGGGGGATTCCTACAATGAGCAGTTCTTC.

The chain uses TRBV11-2 and TRBJ2-2; D gene unclear. Germline V gene data show CDR1 as SGHAT and CDR2 as FQNNGV. Trimming cost V 3 bases and J 1 base, with 12 bases left between them. This CDR3 has 16 amino acids. CDR3 DNA: TGTGCCAGCAGCTTGCATAGTGTTGTGAACACCGGGGAGCTGTTTTTT. Its protein product is CASSLHSVVNTGELFF.

The genes are TRBV4-3 and TRBJ1-2; TRBD1 might be the D (5 bases). The V end lost 0 bases, the J end lost 2 bases, and 10 bases lay between the germline ends. The CDR3 loop spans 15 amino acids. CDR1 and CDR2 (germline): LGHNA, YSLEER. The CDR3 bases are TGCGCCAGCAGCCAAGATCGGGGGTTGAACTATGGCTACACCTTC. Protein: CASSQDRGLNYGYTF.

This sequence joins TRBV18 and TRBJ1-2, with a tentative D call TRBD1 (5 bases). Germline V lookup: CDR1 KGHSH, CDR2 LQKENI. The CDR3 loop spans 19 amino acids. Trimming shortened V by 0 bases and J by 6 bases, and 26 bases separated the two germline ends. Written as DNA, the CDR3 is TGTGCCAGCTCACCACCAGCGACAGCTTCGTTTACCGCAAATAATGGCTACACCTTC. It specifies CASSPPATASFTANNGYTF.

The rearrangement joins TRBV6-4 to TRBJ2-2; 7 positions agree with TRBD1. Germline loops: CDR1 MRHNA, CDR2 SNTAGT. With V trimmed by 2 bases and J by 4 bases, 1 base remained unmatched. This CDR3 region has 14 residues. The CDR3 coding sequence is TGTGCCAGCAGTGACAGGGGGCGCACCGGGGAGCTGTTTTTT. Protein product: CASSDRGRTGELFF.

Comment on this clone: The sample has other DNA sequences that encode this CDR3 too. The V and J genes are TRBV6-1 and TRBJ2-7, with D tentatively TRBD2 (6 bases). Germline CDR1 and CDR2: MNHNS and SASEGT. V was trimmed by 8 bases and J by 7 bases, leaving 12 bases between them. The CDR3 covers 11 residues. The CDR3, as DNA: TGTGCCAGCGGGCGGGGAAGGGAGCAGTACTTC. It specifies CASGRGREQYF.

V gene TRBV27 combines with J gene TRBJ1-2, with D possibly TRBD1 on 5 matching bases. The CDR3 is 13 residues long. Germline V gives CDR1 MNHEY, CDR2 SMNVEV (reference sequence). V dropped 5 bases and J dropped 0 bases, with 7 bases sitting between them. DNA of the CDR3: TGTGCCAGCAGTCGGACACCTAACTATGGCTACACCTTC. Translation gives CASSRTPNYGYTF.

The chain joins TRBV5-1 to TRBJ1-2; D perhaps matches TRBD1 (6 bases). The CDR3 length is 13 residues. Deletions cut 0 bases from V and 7 bases from J, with 10 bases between. In germline, CDR1 is SGHRS, CDR2 YFSETQ. CDR3 coding DNA: TGCGCCAGCAGCTTGGACGGACAGAGTGGCTACACCTTC. Encoded protein: CASSLDGQSGYTF.

This chain links TRBV27 with TRBJ2-7; D is possibly TRBD2 (6 bases). Between the trimmed V and J ends, which lost 5 bases and 3 bases, there was a span of 14 bases. Germline CDR1 reads MNHEY; CDR2 reads SMNVEV (reference sequence). This CDR3 has 14 amino acids. The CDR3 here is CASSAGVADYEQYF. CDR3 DNA: TGTGCCAGCAGTGCCGGGGTAGCGGACTACGAGCAGTACTTC.

In this sample, this clone turned up a few times. V and J are TRBV4-1 and TRBJ2-1, with unresolved D. Germline assignment: CDR1 MGHRA and CDR2 YSYEKL. This CDR3 region has 15 residues. The ends were cut back, 7 bases at V and 1 base at J, with 14 bases in the middle. This CDR3 is CASTLRVTSYNEQFF. CDR3 bases: TGCGCCAGCACCCTTCGAGTTACGTCCTACAATGAGCAGTTCTTC.

The V call is TRBV14, the J call TRBJ2-3; 9 nucleotides align to TRBD1. This CDR3 has 15 residues. CDR1 is SGHDN and CDR2 is FVKESK in the germline V gene. Trimming removed 5 bases from V and 5 bases from J; junction bases left unmatched: 8. The CDR3 nucleotides read TGTGCCAGCAGCTCAACGGGGGGACAGGGAGATACGCAGTATTTT. This gives the protein CASSSTGGQGDTQYF.

The rearrangement links TRBV9 to TRBJ2-5; 8 nucleotides match TRBD2. The V segment lost 4 bases and the J segment 2 bases; nucleotides outside the gene matches: 7. The CDR3 consists of 15 residues. CDR1 SGDLS and CDR2 YYNGEE come from the germline V gene. This CDR3 is CASSSGTSAQETQYF. The CDR3 DNA reads TGTGCCAGCAGCAGCGGGACTAGTGCTCAAGAGACCCAGTACTTC.

The rearrangement links TRBV5-8 to TRBJ2-3, with 8 bases identical to TRBD2. V lost 2 bases, J lost 2 bases, and 7 bases stayed unmatched. CDR3 length equals 16 residues. CDR1 SGHTS and CDR2 YDEGEE come from the germline V gene. The CDR3 loop reads CASSFGTRGTTDTQYF. The CDR3 DNA is TGTGCCAGCAGCTTCGGGACTAGGGGCACCACAGATACGCAGTATTTT. Combining the CDR3 with reference TRBV5-8 and TRBJ2-3 gives the whole variable domain EAGVTQSPTHLIKTRGQQATLRCSPISGHTSVYWYQQALGLGLQFLLWYDEGEERNRGNFPPRFSGRQFPNYSSELNVNALELEDSALYLCASSFGTRGTTDTQYFGPGTRLTVL.

The V call is TRBV10-3, the J call TRBJ2-1, with 11 bases that match TRBD1. Germline assignment: CDR1 ENHRY and CDR2 SYGVKD. The CDR3 is 13 residues long. The ends lost 6 bases at V and 7 bases at J; junction bases unmatched: 2. CDR3 nucleotide sequence: TGTGCCATCAGCGGACAGGGGGCAAATGAGCAGTTCTTC. It specifies CAISGQGANEQFF.

This chain connects TRBV18 to TRBJ1-1, with D unclear. CDR3 length: 14 amino acids. CDR1 is KGHSH and CDR2 is LQKENI in the germline V gene. Trimming took 5 bases from V and 2 from J, leaving 12 bases between them. CDR3 in amino acids: CASSERRTNTEAFF. In nucleotides, the CDR3 is TGTGCCAGCTCAGAGCGACGGACTAACACTGAAGCTTTCTTT. Full variable domain (missing parts from reference TRBV18 and TRBJ1-1): NAGVMQNPRHLVRRRGQEARLRCSPMKGHSHVYWYRQLPEEGLKFMVYLQKENIIDESGMPKERFSAEFPKEGPSILRIQQVVRGDSAAYFCASSERRTNTEAFFGQGTRLTVV.

V usage is TRBV10-2 and J usage is TRBJ1-5; TRBD1 aligns across 7 bases. CDR3 length equals 15 residues. V was pared by 6 bases and J by 0 bases, with 5 bases of the junction left unmatched. CDR1 is WSHSY, CDR2 SAAADI, per germline. CDR3 in amino acids: CASRGDRISNQPQHF. DNA of the CDR3: TGCGCCAGCAGAGGGGACAGAATTAGCAATCAGCCCCAGCATTTT.

This clone showed up just a few times. The chain recombines TRBV10-3 with TRBJ1-1; unclear D gene. Trimming pared 4 bases from V and 4 bases from J, leaving 10 bases between. Germline V gene lookup returns CDR1 ENHRY and CDR2 SYGVKD. The CDR3 length is 13 residues. The CDR3 DNA sequence: TGTGCCATCAGTGCCTGGGAGGGCACTGAAGCTTTCTTT. Protein product: CAISAWEGTEAFF.